This T cell receptor beta chain was sequenced during a study of blood T cell repertoires in COVID-19. About the research overall: The samples span acute and convalescent COVID-19 from the United States, Italy and Spain. PBMCs, B-cell-depleted T cells, or T cells were the source of the cDNA or gDNA that made up the material.

Original processing notes: The authors estimated nucleated cell counts from reference gene primer amplification. Clones were read by immunoSEQ multiplex PCR, and TCRdb kept only the in-frame ones, dropping some. The V and J calls and the clone size are those of that table, but D and trimming were determined from the DNA. This table holds roughly 84,000 clones, roughly 75% found once. This clone showed up just once. The sequencing sample was made of peripheral blood. The receptor was isolated from a woman between 50 and 59 years old with acute or convalescent COVID-19.

DNA of the CDR3: TGTGCCAGCAGCGTAGGAAGCGAGGCGGCATACAATGAGCAGTTCTTC. Its translation: CASSVGSEAAYNEQFF. The chain links TRBV9 to TRBJ2-1; D is ambiguous. V lost 0 bases and J 4 bases, leaving 14 bases between the germline ends. Germline CDR1 SGDLS, CDR2 YYNGEE. The CDR3 runs to 16 residues.